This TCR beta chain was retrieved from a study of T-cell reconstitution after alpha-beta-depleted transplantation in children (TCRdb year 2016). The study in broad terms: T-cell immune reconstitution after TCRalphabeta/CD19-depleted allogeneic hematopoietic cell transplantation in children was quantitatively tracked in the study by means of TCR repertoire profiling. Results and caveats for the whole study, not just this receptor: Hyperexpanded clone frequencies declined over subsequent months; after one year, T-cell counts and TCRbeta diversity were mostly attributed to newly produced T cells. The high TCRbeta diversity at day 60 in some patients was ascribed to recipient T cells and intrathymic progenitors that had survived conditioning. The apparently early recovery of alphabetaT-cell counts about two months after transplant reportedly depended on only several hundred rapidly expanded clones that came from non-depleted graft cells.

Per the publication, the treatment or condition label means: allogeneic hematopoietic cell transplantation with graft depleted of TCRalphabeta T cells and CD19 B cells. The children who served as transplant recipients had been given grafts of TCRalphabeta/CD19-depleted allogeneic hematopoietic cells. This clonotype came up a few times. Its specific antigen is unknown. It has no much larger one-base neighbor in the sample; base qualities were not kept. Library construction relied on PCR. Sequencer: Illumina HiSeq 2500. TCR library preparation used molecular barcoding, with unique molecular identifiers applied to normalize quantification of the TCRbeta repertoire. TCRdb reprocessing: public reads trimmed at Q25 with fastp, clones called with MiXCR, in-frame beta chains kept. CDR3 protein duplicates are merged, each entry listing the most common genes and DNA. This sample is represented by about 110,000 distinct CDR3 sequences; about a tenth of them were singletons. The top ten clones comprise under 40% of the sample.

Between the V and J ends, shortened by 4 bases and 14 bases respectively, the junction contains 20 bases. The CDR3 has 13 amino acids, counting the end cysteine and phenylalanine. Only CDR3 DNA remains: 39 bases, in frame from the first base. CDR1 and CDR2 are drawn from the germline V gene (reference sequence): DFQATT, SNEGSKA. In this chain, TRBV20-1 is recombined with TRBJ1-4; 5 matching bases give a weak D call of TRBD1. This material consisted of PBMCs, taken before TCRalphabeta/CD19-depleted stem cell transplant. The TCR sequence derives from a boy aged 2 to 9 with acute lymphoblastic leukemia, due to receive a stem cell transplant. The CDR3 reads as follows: CSATPLPGGGLFF. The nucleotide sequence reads TGCAGTGCTACGCCACTCCCCGGGGGAGGTCTGTTTTTT.